A single sample gave rise to the 22 T cell receptor beta chains below, sequenced in a study of cytomegalovirus exposure and HLA in healthy donors. Clones were sequenced by immunoSEQ multiplex PCR, and TCRdb holds only the in-frame ones, with some missing. The sample consists of 150,000 to 200,000 clones, about 95% of them appearing once. Sample: PBMCs. All receptors derive from a woman aged 18-30 years in good health and CMV-seronegative.

This clone showed up just once. The chain has TRBV6-6 and TRBJ1-1; D unclear. From germline, CDR1 is MNHNY and CDR2 SVGAGI (reference sequence). The CDR3 spans 13 residues. V gave up 10 bases and J gave up 2 bases, with 14 bases separating them. The CDR3 DNA reads as TGTGCCATCAAACAATACAGAAACACTGAAGCTTTCTTT. Encoded protein: CAIKQYRNTEAFF.

This rearrangement joins TRBV4-3 to TRBJ2-3; D is undetermined. The CDR3 totals 17 residues. V lost 1 base to trimming and J lost 0 bases, with 14 bases between them. Per germline, CDR1 LGHNA and CDR2 YSLEER. The CDR3 region is CASSQVGAGPSTDTQYF. The CDR3 DNA reads TGCGCCAGCAGCCAAGTGGGTGCAGGCCCTAGCACAGATACGCAGTATTTT.

This clone was seen ten or more times. J is TRBJ2-3 and V is TRBV9; possible D gene TRBD2, 5 bases. V was cut by 0 bases and J by 2 bases, with 13 bases left in between. CDR1 SGDLS and CDR2 YYNGEE come from the germline V gene. This CDR3 region has 16 residues. The CDR3 sequence: CASSVAGSAITDTQYF. In DNA, the CDR3 is TGTGCCAGCAGCGTAGCGGGTAGCGCCATCACAGATACGCAGTATTTT.

The chain couples TRBV27 to TRBJ2-5, with 7 bases identical to TRBD1. Trimming cost V 3 bases and J 5 bases; bases outside gene matches: 6. The CDR3 contains 14 residues. The germline CDR1 and CDR2 sequences are MNHEY and SMNVEV (reference sequence). The CDR3 region is CASSLQRGRETQYF. For the CDR3, the DNA is TGTGCCAGCAGTTTGCAAAGGGGGCGGGAGACCCAGTACTTC.

This clone turned up a few times. This chain uses TRBV2 with TRBJ1-5; perhaps TRBD1 as D (6 bases). This CDR3 is built from 14 residues. The germline V and J ends were trimmed by 7 bases and 7 bases, with 17 bases remaining between them. CDR1 is SNHLY, CDR2 FYNNEI, per germline. The CDR3 sequence is CASTKGEGDQPQHF. In DNA form, the CDR3 reads TGTGCCAGCACCAAGGGGGAAGGGGACCAGCCCCAGCATTTT. The full variable domain, its missing parts supplied by reference TRBV2 and TRBJ1-5, is EPEVTQTPSHQVTQMGQEVILRCVPISNHLYFYWYRQILGQKVEFLVSFYNNEISEKSEIFDDQFSVERPDGSNFTLKIRSTKLEDSAMYFCASTKGEGDQPQHFGDGTRLSIL.

The chain combines TRBV19 with TRBJ2-1; D is unclear. The CDR3 has 13 amino acids. The germline CDR1 and CDR2 sequences are LNHDA and SQIVND (reference sequence). V was pared by 3 bases and J by 9 bases, with 12 bases between. The DNA for the CDR3 is TGTGCCAGTAGTATGGCGGAATACGGTGAGCAGTTCTTC. Its protein is CASSMAEYGEQFF. The full variable domain, completed using reference TRBV19 and TRBJ2-1, is DGGITQSPKYLFRKEGQNVTLSCEQNLNHDAMYWYRQDPGQGLRLIYYSQIVNDFQKGDIAEGYSVSREKKESFPLTVTSAQKNPTAFYLCASSMAEYGEQFFGPGTRLTVL.

The rearrangement links TRBV5-6 to TRBJ1-1; D uncertain. Per germline, CDR1 SGHDT and CDR2 YYEEEE. The V end was cut by 0 bases, the J end by 8 bases, with 8 bases between. There are 12 residues in the CDR3. The CDR3 DNA sequence: TGTGCCAGCAGCTTGGCAGGTGAGGAAGCTTTCTTT. Translating it yields CASSLAGEEAFF.

V and J are TRBV9 and TRBJ2-7; 7 bases match TRBD1. The CDR3 has 15 amino acids. V lost 4 bases, J lost 3 bases, and 10 bases stayed unmatched. In germline, CDR1 is SGDLS, CDR2 YYNGEE. The CDR3 DNA reads as TGTGCCAGCAGCCCAGTTGGACAGGCGATCTACGAGCAGTACTTC. Its translation: CASSPVGQAIYEQYF.

This sequence joins TRBV7-2 and TRBJ2-7; a weak D match, TRBD2 (6 bases). Germline CDR1 is SGHTA and CDR2 is FQGNSA. Trimming took off 2 bases at V and 0 bases at J, with 11 bases between the two ends. There are 15 residues in the CDR3. The DNA of the CDR3 is TGTGCCAGCAGCTTACGGCGGGACCCCTCCTACGAGCAGTACTTC. Its translation is CASSLRRDPSYEQYF.

The chain recombines TRBV5-1 with TRBJ2-2; possibly TRBD2 for D (6 bases). CDR1 SGHRS and CDR2 YFSETQ come from the germline V gene. V was trimmed by 5 bases and J by 6 bases, leaving 17 bases between them. This CDR3 has 15 amino acids. The CDR3 protein is CASRPTPWGAGELFF. DNA of the CDR3: TGCGCCAGCAGACCGACACCGTGGGGGGCCGGGGAGCTGTTTTTT.

V usage is TRBV30 and J usage is TRBJ2-7; 7 nucleotides agree with TRBD1. The germline V gene has CDR1 GTSNPN and CDR2 SVGIG (reference sequence). Losses at the gene ends were 1 base for V and 8 bases for J; bases not matched to a gene: 11. The CDR3 extends over 14 amino acids. The DNA for the CDR3 is TGTGCCTGGAGTGGTTTAGAGGGGGCGAGCAAGCAGTACTTC. Translation gives CAWSGLEGASKQYF. The whole variable domain, remainder taken from reference TRBV30 and TRBJ2-7, is SQTIHQWPATLVQPVGSPLSLECTVEGTSNPNLYWYRQAAGRGLQLLFYSVGIGQISSEVPQNLSASRPQDRQFILSSKKLLLSDSGFYLCAWSGLEGASKQYFGPGTRLTVT.

The V gene is TRBV6-1, the J gene TRBJ2-5, with a weak D call TRBD1 (5 bases). The germline V and J ends were trimmed by 6 bases and 1 base, with 12 bases remaining between them. Germline V gene data show CDR1 as MNHNS and CDR2 as SASEGT. The CDR3 sequence is 14 residues long. CDR3 protein: CASSVNRLQETQYF. Written as DNA, the CDR3 is TGTGCCAGCAGCGTAAACAGGCTCCAAGAGACCCAGTACTTC.

The chain carries TRBV15 and TRBJ2-7; weak D call: TRBD1 (6 bases). CDR3 length: 15 residues. From germline, CDR1 is LNHNV and CDR2 YYDKDF (reference sequence). Trimming took 0 bases from V and 1 from J, leaving 10 bases between them. The CDR3 nucleotides are TGTGCCACCAGCAGAGAGGGGCAGGGGTCCTACGAGCAGTACTTC. This codes for CATSREGQGSYEQYF.

The gene calls are TRBV7-9 and TRBJ2-1; D uncertain. The CDR3 runs 15 residues. V lost 3 bases and J lost 4, with 13 bases in between. Germline loops: CDR1 SEHNR, CDR2 FQNEAQ (reference sequence). The CDR3 loop is CASSFGPGLYNEQFF. The CDR3, as DNA: TGTGCCAGCAGCTTTGGGCCAGGTCTGTACAATGAGCAGTTCTTC.

J is TRBJ2-3 and V is TRBV7-9; 7 nucleotides match TRBD2. J gave up 6 bases and V 5 bases, and 14 bases lay outside the gene matches. Germline CDR1 and CDR2: SEHNR and FQNEAQ (reference sequence). The CDR3 length is 16 residues. CDR3 nucleotides: TGTGCCAGCAGCCTTGGGGCCGGGGGGAGATCCGATACGCAGTATTTT. Translation: CASSLGAGGRSDTQYF.

The chain joins TRBV15 to TRBJ1-1, with D possibly TRBD1 on 6 matching bases. Per germline, CDR1 LNHNV and CDR2 YYDKDF (reference sequence). V was shortened by 0 bases and J by 4 bases, with 12 bases between the two germline ends. This CDR3 has 15 residues. CDR3 amino acids: CATSRDRGGSTEAFF. The CDR3 DNA reads as TGTGCCACCAGCAGAGATAGGGGGGGGAGCACTGAAGCTTTCTTT.

This chain uses TRBV7-9 with TRBJ2-7, with D maybe TRBD2 (5 bases). The CDR3 runs to 14 residues. The V gene's germline CDR1 is SEHNR and CDR2 FQNEAQ (reference sequence). Trimming cost V 1 base and J 1 base, with 8 bases left between them. Here the CDR3 DNA reads TGTGCCAGCAGCTTAGTCGGGGATTCCTACGAGCAGTACTTC. Amino acids: CASSLVGDSYEQYF.

The chain recombines TRBV7-6 with TRBJ2-1; 10 bases are shared with TRBD1. This CDR3 has 15 residues. V gave up 7 bases and J gave up 9 bases; unmatched junction bases: 12. The germline V gene encodes CDR1 SGHVS and CDR2 FNYEAQ. CDR3 residues: CASTTGQGVVAEQFF. The DNA of the CDR3 is TGTGCCAGCACCACAGGACAGGGGGTAGTAGCTGAGCAGTTCTTC.

V usage is TRBV18 and J usage is TRBJ2-1, with TRBD2 matching 9 bases. This CDR3 contains 16 residues. Trimming removed 1 base from V and 10 bases from J; junction bases left unmatched: 11. Germline V gene lookup returns CDR1 KGHSH and CDR2 LQKENI. The CDR3: CASSPRGGGAPNEQFF. The CDR3 coding sequence is TGTGCCAGCTCACCACGCGGCGGGGGGGCTCCCAACGAGCAGTTCTTC.

This clone showed up just a few times. V is TRBV6-5 and J is TRBJ1-1; D gene unclear. CDR1 is MNHEY, CDR2 SVGAGI, per germline. CDR3 length: 14 residues. Trimming took off 2 bases at V and 3 bases at J, with 10 bases between the two ends. The CDR3: CASSYGGLDTEAFF. The CDR3 nucleotides are TGTGCCAGCAGTTACGGAGGGTTAGACACTGAAGCTTTCTTT.

J is TRBJ2-1 and V is TRBV19; D might be TRBD1 (7 bases). V was clipped by 5 bases and J by 6 bases, with 8 bases between them. The germline V gene encodes CDR1 LNHDA and CDR2 SQIVND (reference sequence). The CDR3 loop spans 12 amino acids. CDR3 sequence reads: CASSQGGNEQFF. CDR3 bases: TGTGCCAGTAGTCAGGGGGGCAATGAGCAGTTCTTC.

J is TRBJ1-2 and V is TRBV4-3, with TRBD1 matching 8 bases. The CDR3 spans 15 residues. Germline trimming cut 0 bases from V and 7 bases from J; bases unmatched to any gene: 7. CDR1 is LGHNA and CDR2 is YSLEER in the germline V gene. CDR3 loop: CASSQDITGGSGYTF. CDR3 bases: TGCGCCAGCAGCCAAGATATCACAGGGGGGTCTGGCTACACCTTC.